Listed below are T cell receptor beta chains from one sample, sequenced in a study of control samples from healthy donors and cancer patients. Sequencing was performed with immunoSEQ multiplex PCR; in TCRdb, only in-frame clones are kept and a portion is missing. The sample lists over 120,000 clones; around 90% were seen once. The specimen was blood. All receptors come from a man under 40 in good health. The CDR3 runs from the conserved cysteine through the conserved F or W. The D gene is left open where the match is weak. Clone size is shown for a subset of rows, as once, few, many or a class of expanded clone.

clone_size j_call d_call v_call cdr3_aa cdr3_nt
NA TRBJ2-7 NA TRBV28 CASSLYGRGEQYF TGTGCCAGCAGTCTTTACGGGCGGGGCGAGCAGTACTTC
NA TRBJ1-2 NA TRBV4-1 CASSQDLLETYGYTF TGCGCCAGCAGCCAAGATCTCCTGGAAACTTATGGCTACACCTTC
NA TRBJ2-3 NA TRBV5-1 CASSRGGPLADTQYF TGCGCCAGCAGCCGAGGGGGGCCTCTGGCGGATACGCAGTATTTT
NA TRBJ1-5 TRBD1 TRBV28 CASSPDRGIQPQHF TGTGCCAGCAGTCCCGACAGGGGGATCCAGCCCCAGCATTTT
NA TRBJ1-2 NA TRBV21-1 CASIERFNETNYGYTF TGTGCCAGCATAGAAAGGTTTAATGAAACTAACTATGGCTACACCTTC
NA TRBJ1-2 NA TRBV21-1 CASSKESKSGQGTGYTF TGTGCCAGCAGCAAAGAGTCTAAATCGGGACAGGGTACTGGCTACACCTTC
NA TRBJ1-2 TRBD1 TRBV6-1 CASSETGGPYGYTF TGTGCCAGCAGTGAGACAGGGGGCCCGTATGGCTACACCTTC
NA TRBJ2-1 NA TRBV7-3 CASSLSAAQYNEQFF TGTGCCAGCAGCTTAAGTGCCGCGCAGTACAATGAGCAGTTCTTC
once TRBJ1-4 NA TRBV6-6 CASSSPGGNEKLFF TGTGCCAGCAGTTCCCCGGGGGGTAATGAAAAACTGTTTTTT
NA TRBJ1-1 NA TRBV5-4 CASSSPGASGANTEAFF TGTGCCAGCAGCTCCCCGGGGGCTTCAGGTGCGAACACTGAAGCTTTCTTT
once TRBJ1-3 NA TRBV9 CASSVSGVPGNTIYF TGTGCCAGCAGCGTATCTGGGGTCCCTGGAAACACCATATATTTT
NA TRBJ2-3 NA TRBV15 CATSTRTTVTDTQYF TGTGCCACCAGCACAAGGACTACCGTCACAGATACGCAGTATTTT
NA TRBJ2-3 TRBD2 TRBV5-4 CASSLYSGGDTDTQYF TGTGCCAGCAGCTTGTACAGCGGGGGGGACACAGATACGCAGTATTTT
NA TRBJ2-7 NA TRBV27 CASGAGSPYEQYF TGTGCCAGCGGGGCAGGGTCCCCCTACGAGCAGTACTTC
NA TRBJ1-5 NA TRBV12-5 CASGFLAGLGNQPQHF TGTGCTAGTGGTTTCCTTGCTGGACTGGGGAATCAGCCCCAGCATTTT
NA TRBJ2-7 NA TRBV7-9 CASSLGRDNSYEQYF TGTGCCAGCAGCTTAGGGCGGGACAACTCCTACGAGCAGTACTTC
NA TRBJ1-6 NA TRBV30 CAWNPPSGYGSPLHF TGTGCCTGGAACCCCCCATCGGGGTACGGATCACCCCTCCACTTT
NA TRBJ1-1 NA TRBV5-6 CASGNRVGSAFF TGTGCCAGTGGGAATCGGGTGGGATCGGCTTTCTTT
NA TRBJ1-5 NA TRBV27 CIRGSGQPQHF TGTATAAGGGGGTCTGGTCAGCCCCAGCATTTT
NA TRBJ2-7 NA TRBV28 CASSPSPSYEQYF TGTGCCAGCTCCCCTAGTCCGAGCTACGAGCAGTACTTC
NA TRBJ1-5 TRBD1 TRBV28 CASSSTGQGTIGNQPQHF TGTGCCAGCAGTTCAACGGGACAGGGGACCATCGGCAATCAGCCCCAGCATTTT
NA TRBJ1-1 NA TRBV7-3 CASSLGQGDEAFF TGTGCCAGCAGCTTAGGGCAGGGTGATGAAGCTTTCTTT
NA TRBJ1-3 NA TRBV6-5 CASSRIQGTGNTIYF TGTGCCAGCAGTCGGATACAGGGTACTGGAAACACCATATATTTT
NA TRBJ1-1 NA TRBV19 CASRGRSMNTEAFF TGTGCCAGTAGGGGTAGAAGTATGAACACTGAAGCTTTCTTT
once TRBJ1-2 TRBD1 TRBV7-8 CASTKQGAVGYGYTF TGTGCCAGCACTAAACAGGGGGCGGTAGGCTATGGCTACACCTTC
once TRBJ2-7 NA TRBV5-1 CASSSGGGSYEQYF TGCGCCAGCAGCAGCGGTGGCGGTTCCTACGAGCAGTACTTC
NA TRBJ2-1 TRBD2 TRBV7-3 CASSLIAGATLNEQFF TGTGCCAGCAGCTTAATAGCGGGGGCCACTCTAAATGAGCAGTTCTTC
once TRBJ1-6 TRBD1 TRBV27 CASREGQEVSPLHF TGTGCCAGCAGAGAGGGACAGGAGGTCTCACCCCTCCACTTT
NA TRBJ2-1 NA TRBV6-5 CASSYSDGGDNEQFF TGTGCCAGCAGTTACTCGGACGGGGGAGACAATGAGCAGTTCTTC
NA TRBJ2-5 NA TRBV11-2 CASSLDSDYLGQETQYF TGTGCCAGCAGCTTAGACTCTGACTACCTTGGGCAAGAGACCCAGTACTTC
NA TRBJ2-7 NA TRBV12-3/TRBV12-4 CASSPGTLHEQYF TGTGCCAGCAGTCCCGGGACTCTCCACGAGCAGTACTTC
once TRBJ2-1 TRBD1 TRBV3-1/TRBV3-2 CASSQGTGGPQEQFF TGTGCCAGCAGCCAAGGAACAGGGGGGCCTCAGGAGCAGTTCTTC
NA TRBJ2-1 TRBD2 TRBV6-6 CASSYGGGAEEQFF TGTGCCAGCAGTTACGGCGGGGGGGCGGAAGAGCAGTTCTTC
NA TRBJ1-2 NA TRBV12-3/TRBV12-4 CASSSGTGLGYTF TGTGCCAGCAGTTCAGGCACAGGCTTAGGCTACACCTTC
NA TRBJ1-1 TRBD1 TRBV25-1 CASSGTGALMNTEAFF TGTGCCAGCAGTGGGACAGGGGCACTCATGAACACTGAAGCTTTCTTT
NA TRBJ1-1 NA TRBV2 CASRRQENTEAFF TGTGCCAGCAGGCGACAGGAGAACACTGAAGCTTTCTTT
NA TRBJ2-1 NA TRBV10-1 CASSVRGVDNEQFF TGCGCCAGCAGTGTGAGGGGGGTCGACAATGAGCAGTTCTTC
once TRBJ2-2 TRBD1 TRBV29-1 CSVRSGGPNTGELFF TGCAGCGTAAGATCAGGGGGCCCGAACACCGGGGAGCTGTTTTTT
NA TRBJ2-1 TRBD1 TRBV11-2 CASSIRDSSYNEQFF TGTGCCAGCAGCATCCGGGACAGCTCCTACAATGAGCAGTTCTTC
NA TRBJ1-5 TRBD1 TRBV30 CAWSPGQEGQPQHF TGTGCCTGGAGTCCCGGACAGGAGGGTCAGCCCCAGCATTTT
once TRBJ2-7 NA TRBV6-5 CASSYSMLRATYEQYF TGTGCCAGCAGTTACTCAATGTTACGGGCCACCTACGAGCAGTACTTC
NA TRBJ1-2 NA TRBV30 CAWSVRPPSTHTF TGTGCCTGGAGTGTGCGGCCGCCCTCGACGCACACCTTC
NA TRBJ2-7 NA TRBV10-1 CASSPWTVFTYEQYF TGCGCCAGCAGCCCTTGGACAGTATTTACCTACGAGCAGTACTTC
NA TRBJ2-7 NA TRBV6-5 CASIQGGSSYEQYF TGTGCCAGCATCCAGGGGGGAAGCTCCTACGAGCAGTACTTC
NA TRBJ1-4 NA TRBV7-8 CASSRTGGADEKLFF TGTGCCAGCAGCCGAACTGGGGGGGCCGACGAAAAACTGTTTTTT
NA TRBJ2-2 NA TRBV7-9 CASSSPTNTGELFF TGTGCCAGCAGCAGCCCTACGAACACCGGGGAGCTGTTTTTT
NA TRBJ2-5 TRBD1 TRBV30 CAWSEGTGAETQYF TGTGCCTGGAGTGAAGGGACAGGGGCAGAGACCCAGTACTTC
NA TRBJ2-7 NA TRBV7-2 CASSSTGTPTYEQYF TGTGCCAGCAGCTCCACCGGGACCCCTACCTACGAGCAGTACTTC
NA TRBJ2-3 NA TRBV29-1 CSVQRSLLTDTQYF TGCAGTGTCCAACGGAGTCTTTTGACAGATACGCAGTATTTT
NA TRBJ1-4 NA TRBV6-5 CASSFLKTLTDYPLFF TGTGCCAGCAGTTTCCTCAAAACCCTGACGGACTACCCGCTGTTTTTT
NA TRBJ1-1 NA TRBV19 CASSIRGVGTEAFF TGTGCCAGTAGTATAAGAGGGGTAGGCACTGAAGCTTTCTTT
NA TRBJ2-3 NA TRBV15 CATSRDRASLYTQYF TGTGCCACCAGCAGAGATCGGGCTAGTTTGTATACGCAGTATTTT
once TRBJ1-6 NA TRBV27 CASSLSSFRDNSYNSPLHF TGTGCCAGCAGTTTATCCTCATTTCGGGACAACTCCTATAATTCACCCCTCCACTTT
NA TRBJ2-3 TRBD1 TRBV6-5 CATPGQGTDTQYF TGTGCCACCCCGGGACAGGGGACAGATACGCAGTATTTT